This T cell receptor (beta chain) came from a study of Ad26.COV2.S vaccination and SARS-CoV-2 variants. Study background: Enrolled in COV1001, the donor was in the Ad26.COV2.S trial arm, which received the vaccine.

Some clones are missing from TCRdb's copy, which holds only in-frame ones; the method was immunoSEQ multiplex PCR. Among about 350,000 clones listed, 85% to 90% were seen once. CDR1 and CDR2 (germline): MNHEY, SMNVEV (reference sequence). Trimming pared 0 bases from V and 9 bases from J, leaving 6 bases between. The length of the CDR3 is 12 residues. Treatment given: some 20 received Ad26.COV2.S at low or high dose, single or two shots; several received placebo; per-sample allocation not given. Day 63 following the first vaccine or placebo injection was when the samples were taken. The receptor was isolated from a person aged 18 to 59 who received the Ad26.COV2.S COVID-19 vaccine or a placebo. This sequence joins TRBV27 and TRBJ2-1; no firm D call. The source material was peripheral blood, sampled in a trial of Ad26.COV2.S vaccine versus placebo. The DNA for the CDR3 is TGTGCCAGCAGTTTATCAGGGCGTGAGCAGTTCTTC. Translating it yields CASSLSGREQFF.